A single sample gave rise to the 16 T cell receptor beta chains below, sequenced in a study of T cells after yellow fever vaccination. MiXCR, applied by TCRdb to the 5' RACE reads, yields one record per CDR3 protein. This table holds under 300,000 distinct CDR3 sequences, 6.9% found once. The specimen comprised CD4+ T cells sorted from PBMCs, sampled 15 days after the yellow fever booster vaccination. Receptor source: a man aged 25-45 years who received the YFV17D yellow fever vaccine.

The chain uses TRBV20-1 and TRBJ2-3, with D possibly TRBD2 on 5 matching bases. Trimming took off 3 bases at V and 2 bases at J, with 12 bases between the two ends. This CDR3 is 14 amino acids long. CDR1 is DFQATT and CDR2 is SNEGSKA in the germline V gene (reference sequence). The CDR3 DNA reads as TGCAGTGCTAGTCAAGCGGTAAACACAGATACGCAGTATTTT. As protein: CSASQAVNTDTQYF.

The genes are TRBV5-6 and TRBJ2-7; TRBD2 matches at 9 bases. In germline, CDR1 is SGHDT, CDR2 YYEEEE. The junction had 12 bases not matched to a gene; V was cut back by 7 bases and J by 4 bases. The CDR3 sequence is 15 residues long. CDR3 nucleotides: TGTGCCAGCGGCGGAATTAGACTAGCGGCTTACGAGCAGTACTTC. Translating gives CASGGIRLAAYEQYF.

At least ten counts were recorded for this clonotype. The chain joins TRBV29-1 to TRBJ2-5; 9 positions agree with TRBD2. The CDR3 consists of 15 residues. Germline-derived CDR1 and CDR2 are SQVTM and ANQGSEA. The junction had 12 bases not matched to a gene; V was cut back by 4 bases and J by 6 bases. The CDR3 loop is CSVVPLAGLGKTQYF. CDR3 bases: TGCAGCGTTGTCCCACTAGCGGGTCTAGGAAAGACCCAGTACTTC.

The CDR3 region has the DNA TGTGCTAGTGGTTTGGGATTCTCCTACGAGCAGTACTTC. This sequence encodes CASGLGFSYEQYF. The V call is TRBV12-5, the J call TRBJ2-7; D remains unclear. Germline V gives CDR1 LGHNT, CDR2 FRNRAP. Trimming left V 1 base short and J 0 bases short, with 4 bases between. CDR3 size: 13 residues.

The V gene is TRBV7-9, the J gene TRBJ2-7, with D possibly matching TRBD2 (6 bases). This CDR3 is 14 amino acids long. Deletions cut 1 base from V and 4 bases from J, with 11 bases between. CDR1 SEHNR and CDR2 FQNEAQ come from the germline V gene (reference sequence). The CDR3 reads CASSLDGGRYEQYF. The CDR3, as DNA: TGTGCCAGCAGCTTAGACGGAGGGAGATACGAGCAGTACTTC. The entire variable domain, with the rest obtained from reference TRBV7-9 and TRBJ2-7, is as follows: DTGVSQNPRHKITKRGQNVTFRCDPISEHNRLYWYRQTLGQGPEFLTYFQNEAQLEKSRLLSDRFSAERPKGSFSTLEIQRTEQGDSAMYLCASSLDGGRYEQYFGPGTRLTVT.

Concerning this clonotype itself: It may be a read error: a sequence one base away is much more abundant. V and J are TRBV20-1 and TRBJ2-2, with D tentatively TRBD2 (6 bases). CDR3 size: 14 residues. Germline CDR1 is DFQATT and CDR2 is SNEGSKA (reference sequence). Written as DNA, the CDR3 is TGCAGTGCTAGAAAACAGATCCCCACCGGGGGGCTGTTTTTT. It yields the protein CSARKQIPTGGLFF.

This clonotype was counted a few times. The chain joins TRBV20-1 to TRBJ2-2; TRBD2 matches 8 bases. The ends lost 5 bases at V and 0 bases at J; junction bases unmatched: 5. The CDR3 has 15 residues. CDR1 is DFQATT, CDR2 SNEGSKA, per germline (reference sequence). CDR3 DNA sequence: TGCAGTGCTCCCCTGGGACTAGCGAACACCGGGGAGCTGTTTTTT. Its protein is CSAPLGLANTGELFF.

This clonotype was detected ten times or more. The rearrangement uses TRBV10-3 and TRBJ2-1; D unresolved. The V end lost 4 bases, the J end lost 4 bases, and 8 bases lay between the germline ends. Germline assignment: CDR1 ENHRY and CDR2 SYGVKD. CDR3 length: 13 residues. CDR3 sequence (DNA): TGTGCCATCAGTGGAACAGCTTACAATGAGCAGTTCTTC. It codes for CAISGTAYNEQFF.

This clonotype was observed many times. The V call is TRBV6-1, the J call TRBJ2-3; weak D call: TRBD2 (5 bases). The CDR3 is 16 amino acids. The germline gives CDR1 MNHNS, CDR2 SASEGT. The V and J ends lost 6 bases and 8 bases respectively, with 24 bases between them. CDR3 DNA sequence: TGTGCCAGCAGCCGCAGGCAAGTGGGAGTTCCCTCTACGCAGTATTTT. This gives the protein CASSRRQVGVPSTQYF.

This clonotype was counted between two and nine times. The chain has TRBV20-1 and TRBJ2-7; D not certain. The V gene lost 1 base and the J gene lost 3 bases, with 7 bases spanning the gap. The germline gives CDR1 DFQATT, CDR2 SNEGSKA (reference sequence). This CDR3 is built from 12 residues. CDR3 sequence: CSARAQNYEQYF. The CDR3 DNA reads TGCAGTGCTAGAGCCCAAAACTACGAGCAGTACTTC.

The chain recombines TRBV18 with TRBJ2-7; 9 bases line up with TRBD1. CDR1 is KGHSH, CDR2 LQKENI, per germline. The V and J ends lost 6 bases and 4 bases, in that order; junction bases with no gene match: 25. This CDR3 is built from 20 residues. DNA for the CDR3: TGTGCCAGCTCCCCCTCATTCGGGACAGGGTACGCAGGAGGTGATTACGAGCAGTACTTC. As protein: CASSPSFGTGYAGGDYEQYF.

Only a few counts were recorded for this clonotype. The rearrangement joins TRBV18 to TRBJ2-1; no clear D gene. CDR1 is KGHSH and CDR2 is LQKENI in the germline V gene. V lost 0 bases and J lost 7, with 4 bases in between. CDR3 length equals 12 residues. CDR3 nucleotide sequence: TGTGCCAGCTCACCACCGAGGAATGAGCAGTTCTTC. Translating it yields CASSPPRNEQFF. Full variable domain (outside the CDR3, taken from reference TRBV18 and TRBJ2-1): NAGVMQNPRHLVRRRGQEARLRCSPMKGHSHVYWYRQLPEEGLKFMVYLQKENIIDESGMPKERFSAEFPKEGPSILRIQQVVRGDSAAYFCASSPPRNEQFFGPGTRLTVL.

V usage is TRBV10-2 and J usage is TRBJ2-4; 8 bases are shared with TRBD2. There are 16 residues in the CDR3. CDR1 and CDR2 from the germline V gene are WSHSY and SAAADI. Losses at the gene ends were 5 bases for V and 0 bases for J; bases not matched to a gene: 6. The DNA for the CDR3 is TGCGCCAGCAGTAATATAGCGGGACTAGCCAAAAACATTCAGTACTTC. Residues: CASSNIAGLAKNIQYF.

There are many counts of this clonotype. The chain is built from TRBV6-2 or TRBV6-3 and TRBJ2-1, with D perhaps assigned TRBD1 or TRBD2 (6 bases each). The V end lost 6 bases, the J end lost 5 bases, and 26 bases lay between the germline ends. Germline V gives CDR1 MNHEY, CDR2 SVGEGT. The CDR3 totals 18 residues. CDR3 residues: CASSPLSGQGGWNNEQFF. CDR3 DNA sequence: TGTGCCAGCAGCCCTTTAAGCGGGCAAGGGGGTTGGAACAATGAGCAGTTCTTC.

This clonotype was detected many times. This chain links TRBV4-3 with TRBJ2-7, with TRBD2 matching over 9 bases. CDR1 is LGHNA and CDR2 is YSLEER in the germline V gene. The length of the CDR3 is 15 residues. Trimming cost V 1 base and J 3 bases; bases outside gene matches: 4. CDR3 sequence reads: CASSQAGTSSYEQYF. CDR3 nucleotide sequence: TGCGCCAGCAGCCAAGCCGGGACTAGCAGCTACGAGCAGTACTTC.

This clonotype was counted many times. This chain uses TRBV14 with TRBJ1-1; D is unclear. The CDR3 has 12 residues. V was cut by 4 bases and J by 4 bases, with 7 bases left in between. Germline-derived CDR1 and CDR2 are SGHDN and FVKESK. DNA for the CDR3: TGTGCCAGCAGCCGGACGGTCACTGAAGCTTTCTTT. Protein: CASSRTVTEAFF.